This T cell receptor (beta chain) stems from a study of blood T cell repertoires in COVID-19. Study as a whole: Sites in the United States, Italy and Spain provided acute and convalescent COVID-19 samples. In each case, the material was cDNA or gDNA derived from T cells, B-cell-depleted T cells, or PBMCs.

In the study's own analysis: Estimated nucleated cell counts came from reference gene primer amplification. Here immunoSEQ multiplex PCR was the method, and the copy in TCRdb shows in-frame clones only, minus some. D and trimming were read from the DNA, whereas the V and J calls and clone size are those reported in that table. The sample holds some 35,000 clones, more than 85% seen once. In its sample, this clone was seen once. CDR3 length equals 15 residues. The V gene's germline CDR1 is LGHNA and CDR2 YSLEER. V was pared by 4 bases and J by 0 bases, with 3 bases of the junction left unmatched. This TCR was recovered from a man aged 70 or older with acute or convalescent COVID-19. The sequenced material came from peripheral blood. V gene TRBV4-3 combines with J gene TRBJ1-2; 9 nucleotides match TRBD1. The DNA for the CDR3 is TGCGCCAGCAGCCCCCGGACAGGGGCTAACTATGGCTACACCTTC. Amino acid sequence: CASSPRTGANYGYTF.